This TCR beta chain was identified in a study of OX40 agonist ivuxolimab in advanced cancers. Concerning the study at large: Ivuxolimab was an agonistic, fully human IgG2 monoclonal antibody directed against OX40 (CD134), a costimulatory receptor. Intravenous ivuxolimab was administered to patients every 2 weeks at six dose levels: 0.01, 0.1, 0.3, 1.5, 3 and 10 mg/kg. Among the 50 to 55 dose-escalation patients, approximately 20 had hepatocellular carcinoma, approximately 15 melanoma, 9 renal cell carcinoma and 9 head and neck cancer. A male proportion of roughly 80% and a mean age of 60 years, ranging from about 23 to 90, were recorded for the dose-escalation cohort. Patients were allowed to have had prior anti-PD-1, anti-PD-L1 or anti-CTLA-4 therapy, and less than 45% of the dose-escalation patients had previously received checkpoint inhibitors. Three dose-escalation patients achieved partial responses, one with hepatocellular carcinoma and two with cutaneous melanoma. The purpose of peripheral TCRbeta sequencing was to test whether ivuxolimab changed TCR sequence diversity and led to clonal T-cell expansion. The paper describes the monotherapy dose-escalation part (N of about 54 patients) of the phase I trial of ivuxolimab.

For this clone: The antigen this receptor binds is unknown. The input lacks base qualities; no much larger clone sits a single base away.

Patients with a history of autoimmune disease or receiving systemic immunosuppression were excluded from the trial. Peripheral blood for TCR sequencing was collected from all dose cohorts at baseline, on cycle 4 day 1, and on cycle 7 day 1. The samples were drawn from a first-in-human, open-label, multicenter phase I dose-escalation trial of ivuxolimab. Adults with locally advanced or metastatic melanoma, renal cell carcinoma, hepatocellular carcinoma or head and neck squamous cell carcinoma were enrolled in the trial. Before TCR sequencing, CD4+ and CD8+ T cells were separately sorted from peripheral blood. General study outcomes and caveats: At doses of 0.1 to 3.0 mg/kg, clonal expansion of both CD4+ and CD8+ T cells in blood was seen between baseline and week 6. The antigen specificity of the clonally expanded peripheral T cells was not determined. On average, CD8+ T cells showed more expanded clones than CD4+ T cells after ivuxolimab. Low levels of normalized T-cell clonal expansion were also seen in some nonresponding patients. In the 0.1-3.0 mg/kg groups, partial responders had among the lowest normalized peripheral clonal expansion, particularly in CD8+ T cells.

For sequencing of the TCRbeta CDR3 region, genomic DNA was extracted from the sorted cells. The immunoSEQ Assay was used for sequencing of TCRbeta CDR3 regions. TCRdb took over this immuneACCESS table, retaining in-frame rearrangements with V and J assigned. Such tables are incomplete; in checked studies, under half of the missing clones stem from an unresolved V gene, and the remainder is unexplained. In all, the sample holds under 20,000 clones, and about nine tenths of those were seen once. The ten largest clones capture about a sixth of the sample. CDR1 and CDR2 are read off the germline V gene as SQVTM and ANQGSEA. V is clipped by 0 bases and J by 8 bases, and the sequence between their germline boundaries is 11 bases long. The CDR3 covers 12 residues, taking in both the cysteine and the phenylalanine. CDR3 DNA only is kept here, 36 bases in frame from base 1.

The clonotype was recovered from an adult with an advanced solid tumor such as melanoma, head and neck, liver or kidney cancer. The sample here was CD4+ or CD8+ T cells sorted from blood, taken in a trial of the OX40 agonist ivuxolimab. Recombination connected TRBV29-1 to TRBJ2-7; the best D guess is TRBD2, with 5 bases matching. The nucleotides read TGCAGCGTTGAAGATCCCGGACTTAAGCAGTACTTC. It encodes CSVEDPGLKQYF.